This T cell receptor beta chain originates from a study of blood T cell repertoires in COVID-19. Study-wide background: PBMCs, B-cell-depleted T cells, or T cells were the source of the cDNA or gDNA that made up the material.

Source study methods: Amplified reference gene primers provided the basis for estimating nucleated cell counts. Only in-frame clones appear in the TCRdb table, and some are missing; sequencing was by immunoSEQ multiplex PCR. Clonal size and the V and J genes are those of that table, whereas D and trimming came from the DNA. The table lists roughly 88,000 clones, around 67% of them singletons, with just under 25% in the top ten. This clone was detected only a few times. Per germline, CDR1 SGHRS and CDR2 YFSETQ. Unmatched junction bases numbered 2, after V lost 4 bases and J lost 1 base. The CDR3 length is 13 residues.

Source material: peripheral blood. This TCR came from a woman aged 60-75 years in a cohort sampled during active or convalescent COVID-19. This sequence joins TRBV5-1 and TRBJ2-7; the match to TRBD1 covers 7 bases. The CDR3 loop is CASSKGQSYEQYF. DNA of the CDR3: TGCGCCAGCAGCAAGGGACAGTCCTACGAGCAGTACTTC.